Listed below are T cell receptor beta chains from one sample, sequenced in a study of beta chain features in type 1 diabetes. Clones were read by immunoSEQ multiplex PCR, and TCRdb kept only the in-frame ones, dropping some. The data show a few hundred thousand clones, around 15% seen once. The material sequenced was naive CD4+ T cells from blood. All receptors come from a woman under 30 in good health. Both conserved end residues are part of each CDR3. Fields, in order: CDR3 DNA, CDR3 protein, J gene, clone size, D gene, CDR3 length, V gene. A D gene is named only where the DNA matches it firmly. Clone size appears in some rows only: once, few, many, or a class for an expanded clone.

cdr3_nt: TGTGCCAGCAGCCGTCCGGGACAGGGGGCCGACGAGCAGTACTTC
cdr3_aa: CASSRPGQGADEQYF
j_call: TRBJ2-7
clone_size: few
d_call: TRBD1
cdr3_length: 15
v_call: TRBV6-5

cdr3_nt: TGCAGCGTTGCGACAGATAATAGCAATCAGCCCCAGCATTTT
cdr3_aa: CSVATDNSNQPQHF
j_call: TRBJ1-5
clone_size: few
d_call: -
cdr3_length: 14
v_call: TRBV29-1

cdr3_nt: TGTGCCTGGAGTCTCTGGACAGGGCCAGAAGCTTTCTTT
cdr3_aa: CAWSLWTGPEAFF
j_call: TRBJ1-1
clone_size: -
d_call: TRBD1
cdr3_length: 13
v_call: TRBV30

cdr3_nt: TGCGCCAGCAGCTTTGTAGGGGGCGTGGGGAACACTGAAGCTTTCTTT
cdr3_aa: CASSFVGGVGNTEAFF
j_call: TRBJ1-1
clone_size: -
d_call: TRBD1
cdr3_length: 16
v_call: TRBV5-1

cdr3_nt: TGTGCCACCAGCAGAGCGACAGGGGGTCCGGATGAGCAGTTCTTC
cdr3_aa: CATSRATGGPDEQFF
j_call: TRBJ2-1
clone_size: -
d_call: TRBD1
cdr3_length: 15
v_call: TRBV15

cdr3_nt: TGTGCCAGCAGCGTAGAGGTAGCGGGAGGCACAGATACGCAGTATTTT
cdr3_aa: CASSVEVAGGTDTQYF
j_call: TRBJ2-3
clone_size: -
d_call: TRBD2
cdr3_length: 16
v_call: TRBV9

cdr3_nt: TGTGCCAGCTCAAATAACAGGAAAGAGACCCAGTACTTC
cdr3_aa: CASSNNRKETQYF
j_call: TRBJ2-5
clone_size: few
d_call: -
cdr3_length: 13
v_call: TRBV18

cdr3_nt: TGTGCCAGCTCACCGATGACTAGCACAGATACGCAGTATTTT
cdr3_aa: CASSPMTSTDTQYF
j_call: TRBJ2-3
clone_size: few
d_call: -
cdr3_length: 14
v_call: TRBV18

cdr3_nt: TGTGCCAGCTCACCACCGACGGCCCGGAGGGACGAGCAGTACTTC
cdr3_aa: CASSPPTARRDEQYF
j_call: TRBJ2-7
clone_size: -
d_call: -
cdr3_length: 15
v_call: TRBV18

cdr3_nt: TGCGCCAGCAGCCAACAGGGGACCACTGAAGCTTTCTTT
cdr3_aa: CASSQQGTTEAFF
j_call: TRBJ1-1
clone_size: few
d_call: TRBD1
cdr3_length: 13
v_call: TRBV5-1

cdr3_nt: TGTGCCAGCCATATGTCCCCGGCTAGCGGGAACCATAATGAGCAGTTCTTC
cdr3_aa: CASHMSPASGNHNEQFF
j_call: TRBJ2-1
clone_size: few
d_call: TRBD2
cdr3_length: 17
v_call: TRBV13

cdr3_nt: TGTGCCAGTACCCGGGTACGCGACACTGAAGCTTTCTTT
cdr3_aa: CASTRVRDTEAFF
j_call: TRBJ1-1
clone_size: few
d_call: -
cdr3_length: 13
v_call: TRBV19

cdr3_nt: TGTGCCAGTAGTGAGCGGGTCGCTCTCTATGGCTACACCTTC
cdr3_aa: CASSERVALYGYTF
j_call: TRBJ1-2
clone_size: few
d_call: -
cdr3_length: 14
v_call: TRBV19

cdr3_nt: TGTGCCTGGAGTGTAGGCGGGGCGAGGGGCTACACCTTC
cdr3_aa: CAWSVGGARGYTF
j_call: TRBJ1-2
clone_size: -
d_call: -
cdr3_length: 13
v_call: TRBV30

cdr3_nt: TGTGCCTGGAGTCAAAGCTCGACAGGGGATACGCAGTATTTT
cdr3_aa: CAWSQSSTGDTQYF
j_call: TRBJ2-3
clone_size: few
d_call: TRBD1
cdr3_length: 14
v_call: TRBV30

cdr3_nt: TGCAGCGTTGCCCACGACTATAGCAATCAGCCCCAGCATTTT
cdr3_aa: CSVAHDYSNQPQHF
j_call: TRBJ1-5
clone_size: few
d_call: -
cdr3_length: 14
v_call: TRBV29-1

cdr3_nt: TGCGCCAGCAGCTTTAGTCAGCGTGAGCAGTTCTTC
cdr3_aa: CASSFSQREQFF
j_call: TRBJ2-1
clone_size: few
d_call: -
cdr3_length: 12
v_call: TRBV5-1

cdr3_nt: TGTGCCTGGACCCGGGACACCTGGGAGCCCCAGCATTTT
cdr3_aa: CAWTRDTWEPQHF
j_call: TRBJ1-5
clone_size: -
d_call: -
cdr3_length: 13
v_call: TRBV30

cdr3_nt: TGTGCCAGTAGTATATCGGGGGGGAACGGGGAGCTGTTTTTT
cdr3_aa: CASSISGGNGELFF
j_call: TRBJ2-2
clone_size: few
d_call: TRBD2
cdr3_length: 14
v_call: TRBV19

cdr3_nt: TGTGCCAGCTCACCTCTCCGACAGGGTGACAATGAGCAGTTCTTC
cdr3_aa: CASSPLRQGDNEQFF
j_call: TRBJ2-1
clone_size: few
d_call: TRBD1
cdr3_length: 15
v_call: TRBV18

cdr3_nt: TGTGCCAGCAGCTTAACGCCTTCATTAAGCGGCTGCGAGCAGTACTTC
cdr3_aa: CASSLTPSLSGCEQYF
j_call: TRBJ2-7
clone_size: -
d_call: -
cdr3_length: 16
v_call: TRBV7-3

cdr3_nt: TGTGCCTGGAGTGCAGGGTATGGCTACACCTTC
cdr3_aa: CAWSAGYGYTF
j_call: TRBJ1-2
clone_size: few
d_call: -
cdr3_length: 11
v_call: TRBV30

cdr3_nt: TGTGCCAGCAGTTTATTTGGACAAAGGGACTACGAGCAGTACTTC
cdr3_aa: CASSLFGQRDYEQYF
j_call: TRBJ2-7
clone_size: -
d_call: -
cdr3_length: 15
v_call: TRBV28

cdr3_nt: TGTGCCTGGAGTGCGGGACACCCAGACCTCAATCAGCCCCAGCATTTT
cdr3_aa: CAWSAGHPDLNQPQHF
j_call: TRBJ1-5
clone_size: -
d_call: -
cdr3_length: 16
v_call: TRBV30

cdr3_nt: TGTGCCTGGAGCCCGACTAGCGCAGATACGCAGTATTTT
cdr3_aa: CAWSPTSADTQYF
j_call: TRBJ2-3
clone_size: -
d_call: TRBD2
cdr3_length: 13
v_call: TRBV30

cdr3_nt: TGCAGCGTTGGTGTAATGGGAGGGACTAGCGGGAGGAACAATGAGCAGTTCTTC
cdr3_aa: CSVGVMGGTSGRNNEQFF
j_call: TRBJ2-1
clone_size: few
d_call: TRBD2
cdr3_length: 18
v_call: TRBV29-1

cdr3_nt: TGCAGCGTGACGGGACTAGCGCTATTAGGTACGCAGTATTTT
cdr3_aa: CSVTGLALLGTQYF
j_call: TRBJ2-3
clone_size: -
d_call: TRBD2
cdr3_length: 14
v_call: TRBV29-1

cdr3_nt: TGCAGCGCCCGTCGACAGGGCAGCGATCGCACTGAAGCTTTCTTT
cdr3_aa: CSARRQGSDRTEAFF
j_call: TRBJ1-1
clone_size: -
d_call: TRBD1
cdr3_length: 15
v_call: TRBV29-1

cdr3_nt: TGTGCCAGCAGCGTAGTGAATAGCGGGAACACCGGGGAGCTGTTTTTT
cdr3_aa: CASSVVNSGNTGELFF
j_call: TRBJ2-2
clone_size: -
d_call: -
cdr3_length: 16
v_call: TRBV9

cdr3_nt: TGTGCCAGCAGCTTAGCTTTCCCCAGTAAGAACACCGGGGAGCTGTTTTTT
cdr3_aa: CASSLAFPSKNTGELFF
j_call: TRBJ2-2
clone_size: few
d_call: -
cdr3_length: 17
v_call: TRBV11-2

cdr3_nt: TGTGCCAGCAGCTTACTTCCAGGGGGCGATGGGGACACTGAAGCTTTCTTT
cdr3_aa: CASSLLPGGDGDTEAFF
j_call: TRBJ1-1
clone_size: -
d_call: TRBD1
cdr3_length: 17
v_call: TRBV7-9

cdr3_nt: TGTGCCAGCCCCACTAGCTACGAGCAGTACTTC
cdr3_aa: CASPTSYEQYF
j_call: TRBJ2-7
clone_size: -
d_call: -
cdr3_length: 11
v_call: TRBV28

cdr3_nt: TGTGCCAGCAGTTTAGGACAACGCACAGATACGCAGTATTTT
cdr3_aa: CASSLGQRTDTQYF
j_call: TRBJ2-3
clone_size: -
d_call: -
cdr3_length: 14
v_call: TRBV6-5

cdr3_nt: TGTGCCAGCAGTCACGCCACGGAAGAGACCCAGTACTTC
cdr3_aa: CASSHATEETQYF
j_call: TRBJ2-5
clone_size: -
d_call: -
cdr3_length: 13
v_call: TRBV28

cdr3_nt: TGTGCCTGGAGTAACGGAGGGGGCCTACACTATGGCTACACCTTC
cdr3_aa: CAWSNGGGLHYGYTF
j_call: TRBJ1-2
clone_size: -
d_call: TRBD1
cdr3_length: 15
v_call: TRBV30

cdr3_nt: TGTGCCACCAGCAGAGATCAGGGGGTTAACGAGCAGTACTTC
cdr3_aa: CATSRDQGVNEQYF
j_call: TRBJ2-7
clone_size: -
d_call: TRBD1
cdr3_length: 14
v_call: TRBV15

cdr3_nt: TGTGCCAGCTCCCTCGAGGCTAGCGGAGCGTACAATGAGCAGTTCTTC
cdr3_aa: CASSLEASGAYNEQFF
j_call: TRBJ2-1
clone_size: -
d_call: TRBD2
cdr3_length: 16
v_call: TRBV18

cdr3_nt: TGTGCCAGCAGTGAGTACGCGGGAGGTACCTACTATGAGCAGTTCTTC
cdr3_aa: CASSEYAGGTYYEQFF
j_call: TRBJ2-1
clone_size: few
d_call: TRBD2
cdr3_length: 16
v_call: TRBV25-1

cdr3_nt: TGTGCCAGCAGCTTAGATTCCAGCGGGATCAACAGCTACGAGCAGTACTTC
cdr3_aa: CASSLDSSGINSYEQYF
j_call: TRBJ2-7
clone_size: few
d_call: TRBD2
cdr3_length: 17
v_call: TRBV7-9

cdr3_nt: TGTGCCTGGAGCGGGACAGCCAACAATCAGCCCCAGCATTTT
cdr3_aa: CAWSGTANNQPQHF
j_call: TRBJ1-5
clone_size: few
d_call: TRBD1
cdr3_length: 14
v_call: TRBV30

cdr3_nt: TGCAGCGTCCTCGGGACAGGGATATATGGCTACACCTTC
cdr3_aa: CSVLGTGIYGYTF
j_call: TRBJ1-2
clone_size: -
d_call: TRBD1
cdr3_length: 13
v_call: TRBV29-1

cdr3_nt: TGTGCCAGCAGCGTAGGGGGAGGGGGGGCTGGGAAGACCCAGTACTTC
cdr3_aa: CASSVGGGGAGKTQYF
j_call: TRBJ2-5
clone_size: -
d_call: -
cdr3_length: 16
v_call: TRBV9